The 7 T cell receptor delta chains presented below share a single source sample, sequenced in a study of delta chains in infants with herpesvirus infections. Reverse transcription of PBMC RNA used primers specific for the gamma and delta chains. TCRdb used CATT to re-call clones from the RT-PCR reads. The sample holds 800 to 950 delta-chain clones; about 35% are singletons and the top ten take 24%. The material sequenced was peripheral blood, taken at time point 2 of longitudinal follow-up. The receptors come from a human donor who was a Ugandan infant, either HIV-exposed or HIV-unexposed (not recorded which).

By share, this clone counts as large. The J gene is TRDJ1, the V gene TRDV1, with 10 positions matching TRDD3. V gave up 0 bases and J gave up 10 bases; unmatched junction bases: 14. Per germline, CDR1 TSWWSYY and CDR2 QGS. This CDR3 is 17 amino acids long. CDR3 amino acids: CALGELGPTGDTRGLIF. CDR3 nucleotide sequence: TGTGCTCTTGGGGAACTTGGACCTACGGGGGATACGCGGGGACTCATCTTT.

This clone was seen only a few times. This chain joins TRDV2 and TRDJ2; TRDD3 matches at 11 bases. Looked up from germline, CDR1 is GEAIGNYY and CDR2 is EKD. This CDR3 comprises 19 residues. The V gene end was trimmed by 3 bases and the J gene end by 0 bases; junction bases not matched to a gene: 11. CDR3 residues: CACDSLGDTGESLTAQLFF. The CDR3 DNA sequence: TGTGCCTGTGACTCTCTGGGGGATACTGGGGAGTCTTTGACAGCACAACTCTTCTTT.

In this sample, this clone is large. The J gene is TRDJ1, the V gene TRDV1; 11 positions agree with TRDD3. CDR1 is TSWWSYY and CDR2 is QGS in the germline V gene. V shed 11 bases and J 1 base; nucleotides not matched to a gene: 21. This CDR3 spans 19 amino acids. CDR3 DNA: TGTGCTTTACACCTACGGGGACTGGGGGATAGTCGGGCCACCGATAAACTCATCTTT. This codes for CALHLRGLGDSRATDKLIF.

Concerning this clone: A read error is the likely source, as a far larger clone sits one nucleotide away. The chain has TRDV1 and TRDJ1; 9 positions agree with TRDD3. J lost 6 bases, V lost 1 base, and 12 bases had no gene match. The CDR3 has 17 amino acids. Germline V gives CDR1 TSWWSYY, CDR2 QGS. CDR3 DNA sequence: TGTGCTCTTGGGGAACATACGGTCTTGGGGGATAGGTATAAACTCATCTTT. It specifies CALGEHTVLGDRYKLIF.

The rearrangement joins TRDV2 to TRDJ1, with 8 bases lining up with TRDD3. From germline, CDR1 is GEAIGNYY and CDR2 EKD. This CDR3 region has 18 residues. V was pared by 3 bases and J by 0 bases, with 14 bases of the junction left unmatched. Here the CDR3 reads CACDSVGTGGKYTDKLIF. The CDR3 bases are TGTGCCTGTGACTCCGTCGGTACTGGGGGCAAGTACACCGATAAACTCATCTTT.

The V call is TRDV2, the J call TRDJ1; 10 bases fit TRDD3. From germline, CDR1 is GEAIGNYY and CDR2 EKD. This CDR3 has 20 residues. V lost 3 bases and J lost 0; bases outside the gene matches: 18. The CDR3 is CACDFYWGMPSSWDTDKLIF. The CDR3 DNA is TGTGCCTGTGACTTTTACTGGGGGATGCCGAGCTCCTGGGACACCGATAAACTCATCTTT.

Concerning this clone: This may arise from a read error, as a much more abundant clone is one base away. This chain uses TRDV2 with TRDJ1; 9 positions match TRDD3. The germline gives CDR1 GEAIGNYY, CDR2 EKD. The CDR3 runs 17 residues. This CDR3 reads CACDHVLGESNTDKFIF. CDR3 bases: TGTGCCTGTGACCATGTACTGGGGGAGTCGAACACCGATAAATTCATCTTT.